This entry lists 13 T cell receptor beta chains sequenced from one sample in a study of cytomegalovirus exposure and HLA in healthy donors. It was with 60 Vbeta and 13 Jbeta primers that the PCR ran. This table comes from immunoSEQ multiplex PCR, and its TCRdb copy is limited to in-frame clones, with some not included. This table holds fewer than 250,000 clones, about 75% found once. The sample taken for sequencing was PBMCs. Receptor source: a woman aged 25 to 39 in good health and CMV-seronegative.

The chain carries TRBV6-1 and TRBJ2-7; 9 bases are a match to TRBD1. Germline values: CDR1 MNHNS, CDR2 SASEGT. This CDR3 is built from 15 residues. Germline trimming cut 5 bases from V and 4 bases from J; bases unmatched to any gene: 9. DNA for the CDR3: TGTGCCAGCAGTCCCCCGGGACAGGGTAATTACGAGCAGTACTTC. Translation gives CASSPPGQGNYEQYF.

The V and J genes are TRBV7-9 and TRBJ2-7; the match to TRBD2 covers 13 bases. Germline CDR1 SEHNR, CDR2 FQNEAQ (reference sequence). Unmatched junction bases numbered 9, after V lost 5 bases and J lost 2 bases. The CDR3 sequence is 17 residues long. CDR3 amino acids: CASSTLRTSGSPYEQYF. The CDR3 nucleotides are TGTGCCAGCAGCACCCTCAGGACTAGCGGGAGTCCCTACGAGCAGTACTTC.

This clone turned up a few times. Other DNA sequences in the sample encode the same CDR3. The chain combines TRBV30 with TRBJ1-2; maybe TRBD1 (5 bases). The CDR3 is made up of 11 amino acids. Germline V gene sequence: CDR1 GTSNPN, CDR2 SVGIG (reference sequence). V gave up 7 bases and J gave up 4 bases, with 10 bases separating them. CDR3 amino acids: CALDMGYGYTF. The CDR3 region has the DNA TGTGCCTTGGACATGGGCTATGGCTACACCTTC.

In its sample, this clone was seen a few times. The V and J genes are TRBV19 and TRBJ1-1, with D tentatively TRBD1 (6 bases). The CDR3 runs 14 residues. Germline assignment: CDR1 LNHDA and CDR2 SQIVND (reference sequence). V lost 5 bases, J lost 1 base, and 11 bases lay in between. CDR3 region: CASSHRVPNTEAFF. The CDR3 bases are TGTGCCAGTAGTCACAGGGTGCCGAACACTGAAGCTTTCTTT.

The rearrangement joins TRBV9 to TRBJ2-5, with TRBD1 matching 10 bases. J was trimmed by 1 base and V by 0 bases; bases with no gene match: 6. This CDR3 has 17 amino acids. Germline CDR1 and CDR2: SGDLS and YYNGEE. Written as DNA, the CDR3 is TGTGCCAGCAGCGTAGGGATGACAGGGGGCTTCCAAGAGACCCAGTACTTC. It codes for CASSVGMTGGFQETQYF.

This clone has a handful of counts. CDR3 in DNA: TGTGCCAGCAGCGCCGGGACAGGGTATCCTAACCACGGGGCCCTCCACTTT. It translates to CASSAGTGYPNHGALHF. This rearrangement joins TRBV27 to TRBJ1-6; 9 bases map to TRBD1. From germline, CDR1 is MNHEY and CDR2 SMNVEV (reference sequence). There are 17 residues in the CDR3. Losses at the gene ends were 6 bases for V and 14 bases for J; bases not matched to a gene: 20.

CDR3 sequence: CASGFRTGMRGMNTEAFF. CDR3 nucleotides: TGTGCTAGTGGTTTCCGGACAGGGATGAGGGGGATGAACACTGAAGCTTTCTTT. This chain links TRBV12-5 with TRBJ1-1, with 8 bases lining up with TRBD1. V shed 3 bases and J 0 bases; nucleotides not matched to a gene: 12. The V gene's germline CDR1 is LGHNT and CDR2 FRNRAP. This CDR3 contains 18 residues.

This clone was found once. The V call is TRBV5-6, the J call TRBJ2-5, with TRBD2 matching over 7 bases. The V gene's germline CDR1 is SGHDT and CDR2 YYEEEE. The CDR3 is made up of 14 amino acids. The V gene end was trimmed by 0 bases and the J gene end by 2 bases; junction bases not matched to a gene: 1. CDR3 nucleotides: TGTGCCAGCAGCTTGGGTAGCGGGCAAGAGACCCAGTACTTC. It codes for CASSLGSGQETQYF.

The chain uses TRBV9 and TRBJ2-2, with TRBD1 matching over 8 bases. This CDR3 spans 16 amino acids. Germline CDR1 is SGDLS and CDR2 is YYNGEE. With V trimmed by 0 bases and J by 3 bases, 4 bases remained unmatched. Written as DNA, the CDR3 is TGTGCCAGCAGCGTAGCAGGACAGGGAGACACCGGGGAGCTGTTTTTT. Residues: CASSVAGQGDTGELFF.

This rearrangement joins TRBV11-3 to TRBJ1-3; 8 bases line up with TRBD1. Germline assignment: CDR1 SGHNT and CDR2 YENEEA. The CDR3 extends over 15 amino acids. Germline trimming cut 2 bases from V and 2 bases from J; bases unmatched to any gene: 2. CDR3 nucleotide sequence: TGTGCCAGCAGCTTACAGGGGGCTGCTGGAAACACCATATATTTT. Protein sequence: CASSLQGAAGNTIYF.

This chain joins TRBV6-4 and TRBJ2-3; 8 nucleotides agree with TRBD1. Trimming cost V 3 bases and J 2 bases; bases outside gene matches: 4. Germline-derived CDR1 and CDR2 are MRHNA and SNTAGT. The CDR3 contains 15 residues. The CDR3 here is CASSEQGGFTDTQYF. CDR3 sequence (DNA): TGTGCCAGCAGTGAACAGGGGGGCTTCACAGATACGCAGTATTTT.

J is TRBJ1-1 and V is TRBV2, with D possibly matching TRBD1 (5 bases). Germline assignment: CDR1 SNHLY and CDR2 FYNNEI. This CDR3 contains 13 residues. Trimming removed 8 bases at V and 3 bases at J, with 13 bases between. CDR3: CASRRGTDTEAFF. The CDR3 nucleotides read TGTGCCAGCCGAAGGGGAACTGACACTGAAGCTTTCTTT.

This clone was picked up a small number of times. A far larger clone is just one base off, so this is likely a read error. Other DNA variants within this sample encode the same CDR3. The rearrangement uses TRBV7-7 and TRBJ1-1, with TRBD1 identical over 10 bases. The germline gives CDR1 SSHAT, CDR2 FNYEAQ (reference sequence). There are 14 residues in the CDR3. DNA of the CDR3: TGTGCTAGCAGCTCCGGACAGGGGGAGTTGGAAGCTTTCTTT. Amino acid sequence: CASSSGQGELEAFF. The whole variable domain, filled in from reference TRBV7-7 and TRBJ1-1, reads GAGVSQSPRYKVTKRGQDVTLRCDPISSHATLYWYQQALGQGPEFLTYFNYEAQPDKSGLPSDRFSAERPEGSISTLTIQRTEQRDSAMYRCASSSGQGELEAFFGQGTRLTVV.